The clone carrying this TCR beta chain was observed a single time. The germline V gene encodes CDR1 MNHEY and CDR2 SMNVEV (reference sequence). This CDR3 is 15 amino acids long. V shed 3 bases and J 8 bases; nucleotides not matched to a gene: 7. The data are from a study of T cell changes during pregnancy in multiple sclerosis. Profiled with immunoSEQ multiplex PCR; TCRdb holds only in-frame clones, not every one. The sample records under 130,000 clones, approximately 90% being singletons. The TCR sequence derives from a female donor with multiple sclerosis, enrolled in a pregnancy study. The chain links TRBV27 to TRBJ2-1; TRBD2 matches at 10 bases. This specimen was peripheral blood, taken after pregnancy. Here the CDR3 DNA reads TGTGCCAGCAGTTTGCCCAGCGGGGGGGCAGATGAGCAGTTCTTC. Translation gives CASSLPSGGADEQFF.